Listed below are T cell receptor beta chains from one sample, sequenced in a study of CD8 T cells in Susac syndrome. TCRdb reprocessed the immunoSEQ multiplex PCR reads via MiXCR and lists one record per CDR3 protein. The table shows around 180,000 distinct CDR3 sequences, with roughly 96% occurring only once. The sequenced sample was CD8+ T cells from PBMCs. These receptors were collected from a human donor with multiple sclerosis. Both conserved end residues are part of each CDR3. The D gene is left open where the match is weak. Rows give clone size only sometimes, using once, few, many, or a class for an expanded clone.

j_call	d_call	v_call	clone_size	cdr3_aa	cdr3_nt
TRBJ2-7	NA	TRBV7-9	NA	CASSFRGHYEQYF	TGTGCCAGCAGCTTCCGGGGGCACTACGAGCAGTACTTC
TRBJ2-3	NA	TRBV11-2	NA	CASSAVDSDTQYF	TGTGCCAGCAGCGCCGTAGACTCAGATACGCAGTATTTT
TRBJ1-2	NA	TRBV29-1	NA	CSVEIRLPGTDYGYTF	TGCAGCGTAGAAATACGTCTTCCAGGGACGGACTATGGCTACACCTTC
TRBJ1-5	NA	TRBV9	NA	CASSVGDTYNQPQHF	TGTGCCAGCAGCGTAGGGGACACTTACAATCAGCCCCAGCATTTT
TRBJ2-7	TRBD1	TRBV20-1	NA	CSAIRTGGYEQYF	TGCAGTGCTATACGGACAGGGGGCTACGAGCAGTACTTC
TRBJ2-7	NA	TRBV30	NA	CAWTSSYEQYF	TGTGCCTGGACCAGCTCCTACGAGCAGTACTTC
TRBJ2-7	TRBD2	TRBV27	NA	CASTPAGGPSYEQYF	TGTGCCAGCACGCCAGCGGGAGGGCCCTCCTACGAGCAGTACTTC
TRBJ1-1	NA	TRBV20-1	NA	CSARGVSERDTEAFF	TGCAGTGCTAGAGGCGTCAGCGAGAGAGACACTGAAGCTTTCTTT
TRBJ2-1	TRBD2	TRBV30	NA	CAWTAGGPEQFF	TGTGCCTGGACAGCGGGAGGGCCTGAGCAGTTCTTC
TRBJ2-7	NA	TRBV9	NA	CASSVEGVPGEQYF	TGTGCCAGCAGCGTAGAAGGGGTCCCGGGGGAGCAGTACTTC
TRBJ2-5	TRBD2	TRBV19	once	CASKISGSSQETQYF	TGTGCCAGTAAAATAAGCGGGAGTTCTCAAGAGACCCAGTACTTC
TRBJ2-1	NA	TRBV5-1	NA	CASSWRDSGGSNEQFF	TGCGCCAGCAGCTGGCGGGATTCAGGGGGTAGCAATGAGCAGTTCTTC
TRBJ2-5	NA	TRBV3-1	NA	CASRLTGKETQYF	TGTGCCAGCAGGTTGACAGGAAAAGAGACCCAGTACTTC
TRBJ2-7	TRBD1	TRBV13	NA	CASSPGQGGEEQYF	TGTGCCAGCAGCCCGGGACAGGGAGGGGAAGAGCAGTACTTC
TRBJ2-2	NA	TRBV7-8	NA	CASSLSTGQGRELFF	TGTGCCAGCAGCCTCTCAACCGGGCAGGGCCGGGAGCTGTTTTTT
TRBJ1-2	NA	TRBV24-1	NA	CATSSQGYGYTF	TGTGCCACCAGTTCCCAAGGGTATGGCTACACCTTC
TRBJ1-2	TRBD1	TRBV5-1	NA	CASSLAGQGAVIGGYTF	TGCGCCAGCAGCTTGGCGGGACAGGGGGCAGTAATTGGAGGCTACACCTTC
TRBJ2-1	TRBD2	TRBV9	NA	CASSVASGVGDEQFF	TGTGCCAGCAGCGTAGCTAGCGGGGTTGGTGATGAGCAGTTCTTC
TRBJ1-4	NA	TRBV29-1	NA	CSVGGISTNEKLFF	TGCAGCGTTGGGGGGATCTCGACTAATGAAAAACTGTTTTTT
TRBJ2-3	TRBD2	TRBV7-9	NA	CASSLFGGRAPDTQYF	TGTGCCAGCAGCTTATTCGGCGGGAGGGCCCCAGATACGCAGTATTTT
TRBJ1-4	NA	TRBV7-9	NA	CASSPEVGGYEKLFF	TGTGCCAGCAGCCCCGAGGTGGGGGGGTATGAAAAACTGTTTTTT
TRBJ2-1	TRBD2	TRBV20-1	NA	CSARASSGGGSYNEQFF	TGCAGTGCTAGAGCCTCCTCGGGCGGGGGGAGCTACAATGAGCAGTTCTTC
TRBJ2-1	NA	TRBV7-9	NA	CASSYLVGDEQFF	TGTGCCAGCAGCTATCTAGTCGGTGATGAGCAGTTCTTC
TRBJ2-5	TRBD1	TRBV28	NA	CASSATGGLWEETQYF	TGTGCCAGCAGCGCGACAGGGGGGTTATGGGAAGAGACCCAGTACTTC
TRBJ2-7	NA	TRBV5-4	once	CASSYSGGSSYEQYF	TGTGCCAGCAGCTACAGCGGAGGGAGCTCCTACGAGCAGTACTTC
TRBJ2-3	NA	TRBV30	NA	CAWSQGTDTQYF	TGTGCCTGGAGCCAAGGCACAGATACGCAGTATTTT
TRBJ2-1	NA	TRBV29-1	NA	CSTGDSYNEQFF	TGCAGCACAGGAGACTCCTACAATGAGCAGTTCTTC
TRBJ1-5	NA	TRBV2	NA	CATRDPRGNQPQHF	TGTGCCACCAGGGACCCTAGGGGCAATCAGCCCCAGCATTTT
TRBJ1-1	TRBD1	TRBV2	NA	CARGGENTEAFF	TGTGCCAGAGGGGGCGAGAACACTGAAGCTTTCTTT
TRBJ1-1	NA	TRBV15	NA	CATSREAGSTEAFF	TGTGCCACCAGCCGGGAGGCGGGATCCACTGAAGCTTTCTTT
TRBJ2-1	TRBD2	TRBV28	NA	CASSYLAGYNEQFF	TGTGCCAGCAGTTACCTAGCGGGATACAATGAGCAGTTCTTC
TRBJ1-2	NA	TRBV6-5	NA	CASSQRGRRYGYTF	TGTGCCAGCAGTCAGAGAGGGCGAAGATATGGCTACACCTTC
TRBJ2-2	NA	TRBV7-9	NA	CAPLVLRNTGELFF	TGTGCCCCATTAGTTTTGCGGAACACCGGGGAGCTGTTTTTT
TRBJ2-7	NA	TRBV6-5	NA	CASSPTDVGYEQYF	TGTGCCAGCAGCCCCACCGACGTAGGCTACGAGCAGTACTTC
TRBJ1-5	NA	TRBV6-5	NA	CASSPVQSNQPQHF	TGTGCCAGCAGCCCTGTTCAGAGCAATCAGCCCCAGCATTTT
TRBJ2-1	NA	TRBV12-3/TRBV12-4	NA	CASTLRATYNEQFF	TGTGCCAGCACGTTGAGGGCGACCTACAATGAGCAGTTCTTC
TRBJ2-3	NA	TRBV28	NA	CASSLGDSTDTQYF	TGTGCCAGCAGTTTGGGGGATAGCACAGATACGCAGTATTTT
TRBJ2-1	NA	TRBV12-5	NA	CASGPGQSSYNEQFF	TGTGCTAGTGGCCCAGGGCAAAGCTCCTACAATGAGCAGTTCTTC
TRBJ1-1	NA	TRBV9	few	CASSPGNTEAFF	TGTGCCAGCAGTCCCGGGAACACTGAAGCTTTCTTT
TRBJ2-1	TRBD1	TRBV11-2	NA	CASSFPGTVAYNEQFF	TGTGCCAGCAGCTTCCCCGGGACAGTGGCTTACAATGAGCAGTTCTTC